The 11 T cell receptor beta chains in this list originate from one sample, sequenced in a study of cytomegalovirus exposure and HLA in healthy donors listed by TCRdb under 2017. To prepare the library, the immunoSEQ multiplex PCR assay was applied. A mixture of 60 forward primers for TCR Vbeta segments and 13 reverse primers for TCR Jbeta segments was used in the multiplex PCR. Held by TCRdb, this immuneACCESS table contains in-frame sequences only and omits some clones. Under half of the omission traces to an unresolved V gene where checked; the cause of the rest is unknown. For this sample there are roughly 190,000 clones; 60% to 80% appear just once. The ten largest clones represent 1.6% of the sample. Input material: PBMCs. The receptors were gathered from a woman under 30 in good health and CMV-seronegative.

The CDR3 here is CASSQDSQETQYF. As DNA, the CDR3 is TGTGCCAGCAGCCAGGACAGTCAAGAGACCCAGTACTTC. The rearrangement links TRBV7-6 to TRBJ2-5, with D perhaps TRBD1 (6 bases). Germline loops: CDR1 SGHVS, CDR2 FNYEAQ. The CDR3 extends over 13 amino acids. V was shortened by 5 bases and J by 2 bases, with 9 bases between the two germline ends.

This clone has just a few counts. The chain links TRBV10-3 to TRBJ1-1; 10 bases agree with TRBD1. The CDR3 covers 15 residues. Germline CDR1 ENHRY, CDR2 SYGVKD. V trimming: 2 bases; J trimming: 6 bases; junction bases outside the gene matches: 6. The CDR3 DNA is TGTGCCATCAGTGAGCCGGACAGGGGGGGCCCTGAAGCTTTCTTT. It codes for CAISEPDRGGPEAFF.

The J gene is TRBJ1-1, the V gene TRBV6-6; D ambiguous. The CDR3 is 12 amino acids. The V gene lost 5 bases and the J gene lost 3 bases, with 7 bases spanning the gap. Germline V gene data show CDR1 as MNHNY and CDR2 as SVGAGI (reference sequence). CDR3 sequence: CASSVADTEAFF. CDR3 nucleotide sequence: TGTGCCAGCAGTGTCGCGGACACTGAAGCTTTCTTT.

Comment on this clone: Other nucleotide sequences from this sample produce the same CDR3. V is TRBV9 and J is TRBJ2-1; the match to TRBD2 covers 8 bases. This CDR3 spans 15 amino acids. CDR1 is SGDLS, CDR2 YYNGEE, per germline. V dropped 3 bases and J dropped 0; count of bases not matched to a gene: 2. CDR3 in DNA: TGTGCCAGCAGCGCAAGCGGGAGCTCCTACAATGAGCAGTTCTTC. Protein sequence: CASSASGSSYNEQFF.

This clone has a single count. CDR3 nucleotide sequence: TGTGCCAGCAGCATAGACAGCCACTACGAGCAGTACTTC. This encodes CASSIDSHYEQYF. The chain uses TRBV5-6 and TRBJ2-7, with a weak D call TRBD1 (5 bases). From germline, CDR1 is SGHDT and CDR2 YYEEEE. CDR3 length: 13 residues. The V gene lost 4 bases and the J gene lost 3 bases, with 11 bases spanning the gap.

The genes are TRBV5-6 and TRBJ1-5, with D possibly matching TRBD1 (6 bases). CDR1 and CDR2 from the germline V gene are SGHDT and YYEEEE. This CDR3 is 12 amino acids long. Between the trimmed V and J ends, which lost 5 bases and 8 bases, there was a span of 11 bases. The CDR3: CASSNRVEPQHF. The CDR3 DNA reads TGTGCCAGCAGTAACAGGGTAGAGCCCCAGCATTTT.

This clone was observed a handful of times. The J gene is TRBJ1-2, the V gene TRBV25-1; 9 bases are a match to TRBD1. The germline gives CDR1 MGHDK, CDR2 SYGVNS. V trimming: 6 bases; J trimming: 4 bases; junction bases outside the gene matches: 6. This CDR3 has 14 amino acids. The CDR3: CASSNRGQGYGYTF. Here the CDR3 DNA reads TGTGCCAGCAGCAACAGGGGGCAGGGCTATGGCTACACCTTC.

The chain is built from TRBV9 and TRBJ2-7; TRBD1 matches 10 bases. Unmatched junction bases numbered 6, after V lost 0 bases and J lost 3 bases. CDR3 length: 16 residues. The germline CDR1 and CDR2 sequences are SGDLS and YYNGEE. The CDR3 is CASSVDPGQGFYEQYF. CDR3 DNA sequence: TGTGCCAGCAGCGTAGACCCGGGACAGGGGTTCTACGAGCAGTACTTC.

In regard to this clone: Other DNA sequences of this sample code for an identical CDR3. The chain combines TRBV18 with TRBJ2-3; 8 nucleotides match TRBD2. The CDR3 consists of 16 residues. The V gene end was trimmed by 4 bases and the J gene end by 0 bases; junction bases not matched to a gene: 6. CDR1 is KGHSH and CDR2 is LQKENI in the germline V gene. CDR3 in DNA: TGTGCCAGCTCACTCGGACTAGCAGCTAGCACAGATACGCAGTATTTT. It is translated as CASSLGLAASTDTQYF.

The V call is TRBV6-6, the J call TRBJ1-6; perhaps TRBD1 as D (6 bases). The CDR3 spans 14 residues. V was trimmed by 5 bases and J by 6 bases, leaving 11 bases between them. Germline V gene data show CDR1 as MNHNY and CDR2 as SVGAGI (reference sequence). The CDR3 sequence is CASSTGLGNSPLHF. CDR3 nucleotides: TGTGCCAGCAGTACAGGGTTAGGTAATTCACCCCTCCACTTT.

This chain connects TRBV4-1 to TRBJ1-5; D ambiguous. Germline V gene lookup returns CDR1 MGHRA and CDR2 YSYEKL. There are 16 residues in the CDR3. Trimming pared 2 bases from V and 2 bases from J, leaving 13 bases between. CDR3 DNA sequence: TGCGCCAGCAGCCAAAGGGAGGCACCTCGCAATCAGCCCCAGCATTTT. Protein sequence: CASSQREAPRNQPQHF.